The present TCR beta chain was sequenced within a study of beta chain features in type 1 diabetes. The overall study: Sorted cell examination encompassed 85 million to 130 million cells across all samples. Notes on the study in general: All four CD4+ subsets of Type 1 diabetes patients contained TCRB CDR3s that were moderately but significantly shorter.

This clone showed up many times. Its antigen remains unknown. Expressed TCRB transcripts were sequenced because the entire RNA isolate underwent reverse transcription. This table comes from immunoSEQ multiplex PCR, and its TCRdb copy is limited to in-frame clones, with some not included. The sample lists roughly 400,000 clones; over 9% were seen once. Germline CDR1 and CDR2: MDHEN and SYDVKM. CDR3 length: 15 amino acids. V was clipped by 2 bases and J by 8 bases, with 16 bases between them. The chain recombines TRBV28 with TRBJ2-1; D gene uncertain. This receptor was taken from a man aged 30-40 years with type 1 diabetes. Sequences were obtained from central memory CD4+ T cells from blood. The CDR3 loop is CASSLPALSLDEQFF. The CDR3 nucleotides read TGTGCCAGCAGTTTACCAGCCTTGTCGCTGGATGAGCAGTTCTTC.